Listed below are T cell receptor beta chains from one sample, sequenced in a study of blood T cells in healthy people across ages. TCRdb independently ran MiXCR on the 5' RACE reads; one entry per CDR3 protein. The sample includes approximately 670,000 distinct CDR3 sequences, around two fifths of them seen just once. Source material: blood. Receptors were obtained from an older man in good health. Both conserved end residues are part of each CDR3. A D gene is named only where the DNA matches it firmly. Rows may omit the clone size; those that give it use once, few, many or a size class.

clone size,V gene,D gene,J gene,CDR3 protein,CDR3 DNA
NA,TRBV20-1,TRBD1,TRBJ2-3,CSALKTGFSTDTQYF,TGCAGTGCTCTAAAGACAGGGTTCAGTACAGATACGCAGTATTTT
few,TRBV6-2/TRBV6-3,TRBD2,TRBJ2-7,CASTDSTSGRKGEQYF,TGTGCCAGCACCGATTCGACTAGCGGGAGGAAGGGCGAGCAGTACTTC
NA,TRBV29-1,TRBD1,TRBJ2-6,CSVRQGGAGANVLTF,TGCAGCGTAAGACAGGGGGGGGCTGGGGCCAACGTCCTGACTTTC
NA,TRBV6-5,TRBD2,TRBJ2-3,CASRKAGGTDTRYF,TGTGCCAGCAGGAAGGCGGGGGGCACAGATACGCGGTATTTT
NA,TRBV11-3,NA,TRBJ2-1,CVSSLALRGEQFF,TGTGTCAGCAGCTTAGCCCTTAGAGGGGAGCAGTTCTTC
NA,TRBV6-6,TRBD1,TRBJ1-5,CASSTGQTSNQPQHF,TGTGCCAGCAGTACGGGACAGACTAGCAATCAGCCCCAGCATTTT
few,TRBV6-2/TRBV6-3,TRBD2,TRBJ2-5,CASRGLAATEETQYF,TGTGCCAGCCGAGGACTAGCGGCAACCGAAGAGACCCAGTACTTC
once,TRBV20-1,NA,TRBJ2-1,CSAPLGYNAQFF,TGCAGTGCGCCCCTGGGGTACAATGCGCAGTTCTTC
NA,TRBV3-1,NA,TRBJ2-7,CASSQDRGDGNSYEQYF,TGTGCCAGCAGCCAAGATAGGGGGGACGGAAACTCCTACGAGCAGTACTTC
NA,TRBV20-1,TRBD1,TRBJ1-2,CSARDPKTGPYGYTF,TGCAGTGCTAGAGATCCGAAGACAGGGCCTTATGGCTACACCTTC
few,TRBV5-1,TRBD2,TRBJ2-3,CASSPVGGSSTDTQYF,TGCGCCAGCAGCCCGGTGGGAGGGAGTAGCACAGATACGCAGTATTTT
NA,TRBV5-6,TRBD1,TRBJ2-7,CASSPGTGYYEQYF,TGTGCCAGCAGCCCTGGGACAGGCTACTACGAGCAGTACTTC
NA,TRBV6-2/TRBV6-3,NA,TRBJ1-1,CASSPQGRVDTEAFF,TGTGCCAGCAGTCCGCAGGGGCGTGTGGACACTGAAGCTTTCTTT
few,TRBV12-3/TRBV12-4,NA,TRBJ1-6,CASSHQFGQFNSPLHF,TGTGCCAGCAGTCACCAATTTGGACAGTTTAATTCACCCCTCCACTTT
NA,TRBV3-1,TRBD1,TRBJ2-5,CASSEPGQVVKETQYF,TGTGCCAGCAGCGAACCGGGACAGGTGGTTAAAGAGACCCAGTACTTC
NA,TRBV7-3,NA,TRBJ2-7,CASSYYLFEQYF,TGTGCCAGCAGCTACTACCTTTTCGAGCAGTACTTC
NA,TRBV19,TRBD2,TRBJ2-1,CASSIRTSGSYEQFF,TGTGCCAGTAGTATTAGAACTAGCGGGAGCTATGAGCAGTTCTTC
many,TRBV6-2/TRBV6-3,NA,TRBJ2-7,CASSPGGPSYEQYF,TGTGCCAGCAGCCCGGGCGGGCCCTCCTACGAGCAGTACTTC
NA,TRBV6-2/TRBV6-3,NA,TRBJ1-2,CASSYSRGTSRGYTF,TGTGCCAGCAGTTACTCTCGGGGGACTTCTCGAGGCTACACCTTC
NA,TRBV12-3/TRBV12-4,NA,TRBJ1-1,CASSYRAGGHEAFF,TGTGCCAGCAGCTACAGGGCCGGGGGCCATGAAGCTTTCTTT
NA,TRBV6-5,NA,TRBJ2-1,CASSYLGSSYNEQFF,TGTGCCAGCAGTTACTTGGGCAGCTCCTACAATGAGCAGTTCTTC
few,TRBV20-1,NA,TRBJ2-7,CSARDNRISYNEQYF,TGCAGTGCTAGAGATAATAGGATCTCCTACAATGAGCAGTACTTC
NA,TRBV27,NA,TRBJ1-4,CASTSYNGDGGKLFF,TGTGCCAGCACCAGTTACAACGGGGATGGGGGAAAACTGTTTTTT
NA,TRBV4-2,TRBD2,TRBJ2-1,CASSQGSTSGGYNEQFF,TGTGCCAGCAGCCAAGGGTCCACTAGCGGGGGTTACAATGAGCAGTTCTTC
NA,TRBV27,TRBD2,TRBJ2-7,CASSSIPPAGVYEQYF,TGTGCCAGCAGTTCCATCCCCCCTGCGGGAGTCTACGAGCAGTACTTC
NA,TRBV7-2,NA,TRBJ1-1,CASSLVKKDTEAFF,TGTGCCAGCAGCTTGGTAAAGAAGGACACTGAAGCTTTCTTT
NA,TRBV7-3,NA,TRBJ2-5,CASSHDTRVPNGDEQYF,TGTGCCAGCAGCCACGATACCCGGGTCCCCAATGGCGATGAGCAGTACTTC
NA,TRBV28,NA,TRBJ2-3,CASSLDTGRTDTQYF,TGTGCCAGCAGTTTAGACACAGGGAGGACAGATACGCAGTATTTT
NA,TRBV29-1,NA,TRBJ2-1,CSVGWGFYNEQFF,TGCAGCGTTGGGTGGGGGTTCTACAATGAGCAGTTCTTC
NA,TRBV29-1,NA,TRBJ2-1,CSVYPNEQFF,TGCAGCGTTTACCCAAATGAGCAGTTCTTC
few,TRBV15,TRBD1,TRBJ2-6,CATSIGQGAPGANVLTF,TGTGCCACCAGCATAGGACAGGGGGCTCCTGGGGCCAACGTCCTGACTTTC
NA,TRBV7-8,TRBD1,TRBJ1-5,CASSIGTGGFNQPQHF,TGTGCCAGCAGCATCGGGACAGGGGGTTTCAATCAGCCCCAGCATTTT
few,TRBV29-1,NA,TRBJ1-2,CSVSPSVGSYGYTF,TGCAGCGTTAGCCCTTCTGTCGGGTCCTATGGCTACACCTTC
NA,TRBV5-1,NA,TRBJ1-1,CASSLQGIAEAFF,TGCGCCAGCAGCTTGCAGGGCATCGCTGAAGCTTTCTTT
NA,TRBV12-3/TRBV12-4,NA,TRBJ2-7,CASSPMGPESSYNEQYF,TGTGCCAGCAGTCCAATGGGACCAGAAAGCTCCTACAATGAGCAGTACTTC
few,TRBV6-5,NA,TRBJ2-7,CASKLLGKGAGTHYEQYF,TGTGCCAGCAAGTTACTAGGGAAGGGTGCAGGGACCCACTACGAGCAGTACTTC
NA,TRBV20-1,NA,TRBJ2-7,CSASYPHGGVRYEQYF,TGCAGTGCTAGCTACCCTCATGGGGGCGTTCGCTACGAGCAGTACTTC
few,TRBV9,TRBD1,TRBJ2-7,CASSSPGQGFRGEQYF,TGTGCCAGCAGCTCACCGGGACAGGGGTTTCGGGGCGAGCAGTACTTC
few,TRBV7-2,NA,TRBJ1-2,CASSLAEGGSYTF,TGTGCCAGCAGCTTAGCGGAGGGGGGAAGCTACACCTTC
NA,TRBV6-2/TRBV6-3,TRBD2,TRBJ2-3,CASSYSTGLAGTRSTDTQYF,TGTGCCAGCAGTTACTCAACGGGACTAGCGGGAACCCGTAGCACAGATACGCAGTATTTT
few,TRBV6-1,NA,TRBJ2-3,CASSEVTRSTDTQYF,TGTGCCAGCAGTGAAGTAACCCGGAGCACAGATACGCAGTATTTT
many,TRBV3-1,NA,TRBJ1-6,CASSQVARNSPLHF,TGTGCCAGCAGCCAAGTCGCCAGAAATTCACCCCTCCACTTT
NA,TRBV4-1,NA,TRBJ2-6,CASSQEVGRANVLTF,TGCGCCAGCAGCCAAGAGGTCGGCAGGGCCAACGTCCTGACTTTC
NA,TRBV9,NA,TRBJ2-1,CASSVVMGSSYNEQFF,TGTGCCAGCAGCGTGGTGATGGGGAGCTCCTACAATGAGCAGTTCTTC
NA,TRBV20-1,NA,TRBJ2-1,CSADTGSTYNEQFF,TGCAGTGCTGACACAGGGAGCACCTACAATGAGCAGTTCTTC
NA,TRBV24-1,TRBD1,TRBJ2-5,CATSDPGQGAQETQYF,TGTGCCACCAGTGATCCTGGACAGGGCGCCCAAGAGACCCAGTACTTC
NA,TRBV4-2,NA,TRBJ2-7,CASSQVSKGDEQYF,TGTGCCAGCAGCCAAGTTAGCAAGGGGGATGAGCAGTACTTC
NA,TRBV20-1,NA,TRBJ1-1,CSAIPGPFSMNTEAFF,TGCAGTGCTATCCCCGGGCCGTTTAGCATGAACACTGAAGCTTTCTTT
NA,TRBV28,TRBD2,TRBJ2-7,CASSPSIWGLATNEQYF,TGTGCCAGCAGCCCGAGTATTTGGGGACTAGCGACAAATGAGCAGTACTTC
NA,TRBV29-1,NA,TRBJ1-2,CSGDTSDYGYTF,TGCAGCGGCGACACAAGTGACTATGGCTACACCTTC
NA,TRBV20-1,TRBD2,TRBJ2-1,CSAAAGDRNEQFF,TGCAGTGCTGCAGCGGGAGACCGCAATGAGCAGTTCTTC
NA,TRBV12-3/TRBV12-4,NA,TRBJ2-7,CASSLRLAGPPYEQYF,TGTGCCAGCAGTCTAAGGCTGGCAGGGCCTCCCTACGAGCAGTACTTC
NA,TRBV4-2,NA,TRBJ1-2,CASSQDRGGQGTYGYTF,TGTGCCAGCAGCCAAGATAGGGGGGGGCAGGGTACCTATGGCTACACCTTC
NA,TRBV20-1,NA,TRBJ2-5,CSASVGAGPETQYF,TGCAGTGCTAGCGTCGGGGCAGGGCCAGAGACCCAGTACTTC
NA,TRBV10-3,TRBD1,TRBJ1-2,CAISDLSTGEEGYTF,TGTGCCATCAGCGACCTTTCGACAGGGGAGGAGGGCTACACCTTC
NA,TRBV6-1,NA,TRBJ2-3,CASSDRRGGTDTQYF,TGTGCCAGCAGTGACCGTCGGGGAGGCACAGATACGCAGTATTTT
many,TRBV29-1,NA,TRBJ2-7,CSVPDGSQPYEQYF,TGCAGCGTCCCAGACGGGTCGCAACCCTACGAGCAGTACTTC
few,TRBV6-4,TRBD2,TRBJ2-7,CASSDFTPASGGNSSYEQYF,TGTGCCAGCAGTGACTTTACCCCGGCTAGCGGGGGGAACAGCTCCTACGAGCAGTACTTC
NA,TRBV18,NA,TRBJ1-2,CASSEQGNYGCTF,TGTGCCAGCTCAGAACAGGGAAACTATGGCTGCACCTTC